These 13 T cell receptor beta chains came from one sample sequenced in a study of beta chain features in type 1 diabetes. TCRB transcripts that were expressed got sequenced, as all of the isolated RNA had been reverse transcribed. TCRdb's table, derived via immunoSEQ multiplex PCR, lists solely in-frame clones and lacks some. The data show about 240,000 clones, with 25% to 30% seen just once and 4% held by the top ten. The sequencing sample was made of central memory CD4+ T cells from blood. These receptor sequences come from a man aged 25-45 years in good health.

Ten or more counts support this clone. V is TRBV30 and J is TRBJ1-5; D is unclear. The CDR3 loop spans 11 amino acids. Looked up from germline, CDR1 is GTSNPN and CDR2 is SVGIG (reference sequence). V was cut by 0 bases and J by 6 bases, with 3 bases left in between. The CDR3 here is CAWSVGQPQHF. The CDR3 DNA is TGTGCCTGGAGTGTAGGTCAGCCCCAGCATTTT.

V is TRBV14 and J is TRBJ2-3; TRBD2 aligns across 11 bases. This CDR3 is built from 14 residues. Trimming at V came to 5 bases and at J to 4 bases, leaving 2 bases not matched to a gene. CDR1 is SGHDN and CDR2 is FVKESK in the germline V gene. CDR3 nucleotide sequence: TGTGCCAGCAGCGGGACTAGCGGAGCAGATACGCAGTATTTT. Its protein is CASSGTSGADTQYF.

This clone was seen a few times. V gene TRBV20-1 combines with J gene TRBJ2-5; D call uncertain. Between the trimmed V and J ends, which lost 6 bases and 0 bases, there was a span of 5 bases. Looked up from germline, CDR1 is DFQATT and CDR2 is SNEGSKA (reference sequence). There are 11 residues in the CDR3. Here the CDR3 DNA reads TGCAGTGCCTTGGACCAAGAGACCCAGTACTTC. It yields the protein CSALDQETQYF.

There are many counts of this clone. The chain links TRBV10-3 to TRBJ2-3, with D unclear. The CDR3 covers 14 residues. Trimming removed 5 bases at V and 0 bases at J, with 9 bases between. Per the germline V gene, CDR1 is ENHRY and CDR2 is SYGVKD. The CDR3 loop is CAISSTASTDTQYF. CDR3 DNA sequence: TGTGCCATCAGTTCAACTGCTAGCACAGATACGCAGTATTTT.

The chain combines TRBV5-1 with TRBJ1-2; 9 positions agree with TRBD1. The CDR3 length is 14 residues. The trim removed 3 bases at V and 2 bases at J, leaving 2 bases unmatched. Germline V gives CDR1 SGHRS, CDR2 YFSETQ. CDR3 residues: CASSSQGANYGYTF. CDR3 DNA: TGCGCCAGCAGCTCACAGGGGGCGAACTATGGCTACACCTTC.

This clone was observed a handful of times. The chain is built from TRBV5-1 and TRBJ1-6, with 7 positions matching TRBD1. Germline trimming cut 0 bases from V and 6 bases from J; bases unmatched to any gene: 6. Germline V gene sequence: CDR1 SGHRS, CDR2 YFSETQ. The length of the CDR3 is 16 residues. The CDR3 region has the DNA TGCGCCAGCAGCTTGGCAACCAGGGGGACTAATTCACCCCTCCACTTT. Amino acids: CASSLATRGTNSPLHF. Supplemented by reference TRBV5-1 and TRBJ1-6, the full variable domain reads KAGVTQTPRYLIKTRGQQVTLSCSPISGHRSVSWYQQTPGQGLQFLFEYFSETQRNKGNFPGRFSGRQFSNSRSEMNVSTLELGDSALYLCASSLATRGTNSPLHFGNGTRLTVT.

The chain recombines TRBV28 with TRBJ2-1; tentatively, D is TRBD1 (7 bases). This CDR3 comprises 14 residues. Germline V gene sequence: CDR1 MDHEN, CDR2 SYDVKM. With 6 bases removed from V and 5 bases from J, the gap between germline ends came to 14 bases. The CDR3 loop reads CASSPGGSNNEQFF. The CDR3 DNA sequence: TGTGCCAGCAGCCCAGGGGGGTCTAACAATGAGCAGTTCTTC.

This rearrangement joins TRBV28 to TRBJ1-5; D gene ambiguous. Between the trimmed V and J ends, which lost 3 bases and 15 bases, there was a span of 18 bases. The CDR3 length is 13 residues. Germline values: CDR1 MDHEN, CDR2 SYDVKM. CDR3 loop: CASSFGAPPGGHF. As DNA, the CDR3 is TGTGCCAGCAGTTTTGGTGCCCCCCCCGGCGGGCATTTT. Supplemented by reference TRBV28 and TRBJ1-5, the full variable domain reads DVKVTQSSRYLVKRTGEKVFLECVQDMDHENMFWYRQDPGLGLRLIYFSYDVKMKEKGDIPEGYSVSREKKERFSLILESASTNQTSMYLCASSFGAPPGGHFGDGTRLSIL.

The rearrangement joins TRBV4-3 to TRBJ2-4; D not resolved. Germline V gene lookup returns CDR1 LGHNA and CDR2 YSLEER. The V end lost 0 bases, the J end lost 0 bases, and 18 bases lay between the germline ends. This CDR3 is built from 19 residues. The CDR3 is CASSQEIRQAALAKNIQYF. DNA for the CDR3: TGCGCCAGCAGCCAAGAAATCCGGCAGGCGGCTCTAGCCAAAAACATTCAGTACTTC.

V is TRBV27 and J is TRBJ2-7; 7 positions match TRBD2. The CDR3 totals 15 residues. CDR1 MNHEY and CDR2 SMNVEV come from the germline V gene (reference sequence). V dropped 4 bases and J dropped 3; count of bases not matched to a gene: 9. The CDR3 is CASSSPSGTVYEQYF. CDR3 bases: TGTGCCAGCAGTTCACCCAGCGGGACTGTCTACGAGCAGTACTTC.

A few counts support this clone. CDR3 bases: TGCGCCAGCAGCCAAGAACTGGTTAGCAATCAGCCCCAGCATTTT. Encoded protein: CASSQELVSNQPQHF. The chain is built from TRBV4-3 and TRBJ1-5; D gene unclear. Per germline, CDR1 LGHNA and CDR2 YSLEER. Trimming removed 0 bases at V and 0 bases at J, with 6 bases between. This CDR3 has 15 residues.

The V gene is TRBV11-2, the J gene TRBJ2-7; 8 nucleotides line up with TRBD1. CDR1 and CDR2 (germline): SGHAT, FQNNGV. V trimming: 1 base; J trimming: 2 bases; junction bases outside the gene matches: 7. This CDR3 is built from 16 residues. The chain's CDR3 is CASSLGPGQATYEQYF. The CDR3 region has the DNA TGTGCCAGCAGCTTAGGACCGGGACAGGCTACCTACGAGCAGTACTTC. Filled out from reference TRBV11-2 and TRBJ2-7, the complete variable domain reads EAGVAQSPRYKIIEKRQSVAFWCNPISGHATLYWYQQILGQGPKLLIQFQNNGVVDDSQLPKDRFSAERLKGVDSTLKIQPAKLEDSAVYLCASSLGPGQATYEQYFGPGTRLTVT.

This chain joins TRBV11-1 and TRBJ2-1; D is possibly TRBD1 (6 bases). The germline gives CDR1 SGHAT, CDR2 FQDESV (reference sequence). This CDR3 contains 13 residues. Trimming cost V 8 bases and J 6 bases, with 14 bases left between them. CDR3 amino acids: CASLTGPGNEQFF. CDR3 DNA: TGTGCCAGCTTGACAGGCCCAGGCAATGAGCAGTTCTTC.